This T cell receptor beta chain stems from a study of T cells expressing NK-cell markers. Study summary: One of the eight sequenced donors was seronegative, whereas the other seven were HCMV-seropositive.

Germline V gives CDR1 MDHEN, CDR2 SYDVKM. The CDR3 contains 11 residues. For each CDR3 protein, TCRdb gives one entry from its re-call of the 5' RACE reads, without DNA. The table for this sample gives 200,000 to 300,000 distinct CDR3 sequences. Sequenced input: blood T cells: a sorted CD56 or NKG2C T cell subset, CD4+ or CD8+ T cells, or bulk PBMC T cells (not recorded which). The V gene is TRBV28, the J gene TRBJ2-1; TCRdb's D gene call, TRBD1, goes unchecked for lack of DNA. The TCR sequence derives from a man younger than 30 in good health. This chain's CDR3 is CASSSRGGQFF.